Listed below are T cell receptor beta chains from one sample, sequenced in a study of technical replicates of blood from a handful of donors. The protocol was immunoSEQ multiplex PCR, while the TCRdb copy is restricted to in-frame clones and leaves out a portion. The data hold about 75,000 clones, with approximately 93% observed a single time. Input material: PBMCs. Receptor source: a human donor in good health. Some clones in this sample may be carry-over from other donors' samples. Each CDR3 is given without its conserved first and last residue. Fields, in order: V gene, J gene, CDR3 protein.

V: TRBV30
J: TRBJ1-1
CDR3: AWFLGPNTEAF

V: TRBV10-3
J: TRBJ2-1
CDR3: ARAQESYNEQF

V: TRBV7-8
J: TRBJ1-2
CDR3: ASSLALTGDYGYT

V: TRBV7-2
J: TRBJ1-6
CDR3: ASSLRDRPRGNSPLH

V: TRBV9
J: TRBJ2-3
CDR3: ASSSTSDGRRTDTQY

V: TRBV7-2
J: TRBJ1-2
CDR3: ASSVSRWGAT

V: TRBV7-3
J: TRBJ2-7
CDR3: ASSPSAVASYEQY

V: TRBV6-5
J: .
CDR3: ASSYRTGGNEQY

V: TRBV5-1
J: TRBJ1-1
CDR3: ASSLGDTGTEAF

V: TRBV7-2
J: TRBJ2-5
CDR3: ASSKQGPETQY

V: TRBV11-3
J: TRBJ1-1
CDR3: ASSLGSTGTEAF

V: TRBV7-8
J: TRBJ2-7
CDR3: ASRPTSGQSYEQY

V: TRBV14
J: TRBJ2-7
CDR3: ASSQAGYEQY

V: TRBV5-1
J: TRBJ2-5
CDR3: ASSPRGGRKETQY

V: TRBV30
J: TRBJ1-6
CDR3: ASDRSNSPLH

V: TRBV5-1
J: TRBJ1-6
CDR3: ASSLAGNNSPLH

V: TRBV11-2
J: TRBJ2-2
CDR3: ASSPLAGASNTGELF

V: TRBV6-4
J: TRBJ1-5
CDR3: ASSDPTGGTYSNQPQH

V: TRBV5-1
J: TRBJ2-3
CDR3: ASSSNGETGTQY

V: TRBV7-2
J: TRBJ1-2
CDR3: ASSPRTDYLYGYT

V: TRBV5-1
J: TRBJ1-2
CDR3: ASSFTGTDYGYT

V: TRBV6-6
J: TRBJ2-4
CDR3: ASSPLFSIQY

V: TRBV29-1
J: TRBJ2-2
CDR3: SVAGSGGTLTGELF

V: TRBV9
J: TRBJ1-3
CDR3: ASRGTGVNTIY

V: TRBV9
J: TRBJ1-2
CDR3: ASSPHGGGANYGYT

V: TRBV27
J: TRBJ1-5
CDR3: ASSLQPGQNQPQH

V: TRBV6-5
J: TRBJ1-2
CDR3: ASSRTGLINYGYT

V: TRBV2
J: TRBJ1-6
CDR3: ASKTGPANSPLH

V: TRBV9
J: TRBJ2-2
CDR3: ASSVEGLGTGELF

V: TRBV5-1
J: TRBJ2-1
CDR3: ASSSAGTSGGALDNEQF

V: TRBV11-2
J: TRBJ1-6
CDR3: ASSLVKGQGNSPLH

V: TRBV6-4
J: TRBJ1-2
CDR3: ASNLIRTAYGYT

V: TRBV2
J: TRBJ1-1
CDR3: ASSVGGERTEAF

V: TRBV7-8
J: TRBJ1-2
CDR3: ASSLDALTNGGGYT

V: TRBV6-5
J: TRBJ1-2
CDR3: ASSQDKNGGYT

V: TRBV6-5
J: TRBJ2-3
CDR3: ASRRLVNTDTQY

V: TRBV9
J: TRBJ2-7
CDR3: ASSVEAGGGDEQY

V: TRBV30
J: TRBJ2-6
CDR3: ARKGAGGLRSGANVLT

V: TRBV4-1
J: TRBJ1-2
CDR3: ASSQDYLKGGHYGYT

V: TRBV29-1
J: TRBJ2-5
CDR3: SVLKDRGSGTQY

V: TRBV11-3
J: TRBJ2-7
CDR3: ASSPSDSYEQY

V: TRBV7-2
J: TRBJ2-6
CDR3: ASSQRRTAGANVLT

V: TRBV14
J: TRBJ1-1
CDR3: ASSPHSTTPRNTEAF

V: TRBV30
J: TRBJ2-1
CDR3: AWTSIGTSDYSYNEQF

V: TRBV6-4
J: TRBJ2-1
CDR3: ASSPTSVSYNEQF

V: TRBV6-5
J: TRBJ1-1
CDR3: ASSRLGGTEAF

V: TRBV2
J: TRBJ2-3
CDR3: ASSVIIPRAGGTQY

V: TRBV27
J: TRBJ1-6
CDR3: ASSLLAVRQNDSPLH

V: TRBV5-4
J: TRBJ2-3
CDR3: ASSPGGLARSTDTQY

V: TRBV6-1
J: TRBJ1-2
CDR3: ASSVNRDRGGHGYT

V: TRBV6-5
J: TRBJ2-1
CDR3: ASRRIRSSEQF

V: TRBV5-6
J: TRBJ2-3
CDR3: ASSGGLAGFFGTDTQY

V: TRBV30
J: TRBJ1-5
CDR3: AWSHRDRGWQPQH

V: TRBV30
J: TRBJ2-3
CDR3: AWAAPGLARHTQY

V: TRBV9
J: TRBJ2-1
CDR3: ASSPSRLSWRNEQF

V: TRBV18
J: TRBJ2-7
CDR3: ASSPVSGVTREQY

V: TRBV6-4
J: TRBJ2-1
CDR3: ASSEGGSYNEQF

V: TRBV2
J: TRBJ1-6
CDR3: ASSPDRSSYNSPLH

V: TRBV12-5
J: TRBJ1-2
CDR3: ASGSTPDRAYGYT

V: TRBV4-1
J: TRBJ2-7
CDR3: ASSQGRAPSSEQY